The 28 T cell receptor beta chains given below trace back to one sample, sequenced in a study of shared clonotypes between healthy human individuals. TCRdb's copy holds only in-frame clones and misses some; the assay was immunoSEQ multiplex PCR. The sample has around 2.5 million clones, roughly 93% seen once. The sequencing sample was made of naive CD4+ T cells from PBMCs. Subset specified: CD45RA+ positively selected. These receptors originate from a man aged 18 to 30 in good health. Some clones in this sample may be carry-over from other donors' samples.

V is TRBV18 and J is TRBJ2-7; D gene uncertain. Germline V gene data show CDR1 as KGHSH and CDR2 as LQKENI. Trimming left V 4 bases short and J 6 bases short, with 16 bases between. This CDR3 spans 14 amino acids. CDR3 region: CASSLGFPLPEQYF. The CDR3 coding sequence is TGTGCCAGCTCACTGGGATTCCCGCTACCCGAGCAGTACTTC.

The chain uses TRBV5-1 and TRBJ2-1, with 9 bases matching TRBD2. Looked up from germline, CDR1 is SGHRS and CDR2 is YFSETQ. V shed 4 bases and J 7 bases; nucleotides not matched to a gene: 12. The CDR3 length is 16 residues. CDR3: CASSRNPGLAVNEQFF. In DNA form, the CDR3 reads TGCGCCAGCAGCCGTAACCCGGGACTAGCTGTAAATGAGCAGTTCTTC.

Written as DNA, the CDR3 is TGTGCCAGCAGTCCAGGGACTAGCGGGAGGGATGAGCAGTTCTTC. Its protein is CASSPGTSGRDEQFF. The chain recombines TRBV6-4 with TRBJ2-1, with TRBD2 matching over 16 bases. The CDR3 spans 15 residues. Germline trimming cut 5 bases from V and 8 bases from J; bases unmatched to any gene: 3. Germline-derived CDR1 and CDR2 are MRHNA and SNTAGT.

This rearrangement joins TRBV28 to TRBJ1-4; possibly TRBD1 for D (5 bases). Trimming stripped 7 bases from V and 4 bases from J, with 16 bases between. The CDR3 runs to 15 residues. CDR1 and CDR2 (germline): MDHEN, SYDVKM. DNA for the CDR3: TGTGCCAGCACATCCTGGGGGACGGTTAATGAAAAACTGTTTTTT. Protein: CASTSWGTVNEKLFF.

CDR3 sequence reads: CASSIRTSGTGELFF. CDR3 nucleotide sequence: TGTGCCAGTAGTATAAGGACTAGCGGCACCGGGGAGCTGTTTTTT. The V and J genes are TRBV19 and TRBJ2-2; the match to TRBD2 covers 10 bases. Germline values: CDR1 LNHDA, CDR2 SQIVND (reference sequence). This CDR3 contains 15 residues. The J segment lost 4 bases and the V segment lost 2 bases, leaving 1 base of the junction unmatched.

CDR3 in amino acids: CASTPLGSSNEQFF. The CDR3 coding sequence is TGTGCCAGCACTCCCCTAGGGAGTAGCAATGAGCAGTTCTTC. V is TRBV6-5 and J is TRBJ2-1; possible D gene TRBD2, 5 bases. Trimming removed 7 bases at V and 6 bases at J, with 16 bases between. The CDR3 sequence is 14 residues long. Germline V gives CDR1 MNHEY, CDR2 SVGAGI.

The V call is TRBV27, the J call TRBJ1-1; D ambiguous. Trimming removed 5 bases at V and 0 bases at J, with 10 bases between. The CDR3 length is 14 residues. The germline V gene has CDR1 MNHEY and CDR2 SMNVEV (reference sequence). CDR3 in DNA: TGTGCCAGCAGTGGTGGGGTCGTGAACACTGAAGCTTTCTTT. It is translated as CASSGGVVNTEAFF.

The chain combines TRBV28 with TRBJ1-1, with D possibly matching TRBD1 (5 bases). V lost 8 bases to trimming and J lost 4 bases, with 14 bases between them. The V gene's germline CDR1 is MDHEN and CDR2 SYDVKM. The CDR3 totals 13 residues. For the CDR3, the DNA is TGTGCCAGCGGGACCACGTCCAGCACTGAAGCTTTCTTT. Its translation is CASGTTSSTEAFF.

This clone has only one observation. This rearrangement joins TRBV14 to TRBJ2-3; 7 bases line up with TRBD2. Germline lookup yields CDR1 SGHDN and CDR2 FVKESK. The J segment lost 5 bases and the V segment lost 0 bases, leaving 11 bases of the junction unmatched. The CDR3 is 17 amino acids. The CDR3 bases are TGTGCCAGCAGCCAAGATCTCGGGGGGAGGGCTGGAGATACGCAGTATTTT. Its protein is CASSQDLGGRAGDTQYF.

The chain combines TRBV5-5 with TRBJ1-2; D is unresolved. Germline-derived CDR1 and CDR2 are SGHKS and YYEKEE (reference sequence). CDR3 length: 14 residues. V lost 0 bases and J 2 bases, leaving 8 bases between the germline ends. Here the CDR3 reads CASSLVGSNYGYTF. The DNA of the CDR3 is TGTGCCAGCAGCTTGGTGGGCAGCAACTATGGCTACACCTTC.

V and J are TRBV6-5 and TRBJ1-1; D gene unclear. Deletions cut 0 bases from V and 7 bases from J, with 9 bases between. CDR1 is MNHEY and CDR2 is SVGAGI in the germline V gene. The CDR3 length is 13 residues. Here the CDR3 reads CASSYSEGLEAFF. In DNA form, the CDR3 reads TGTGCCAGCAGTTACTCAGAGGGTCTTGAAGCTTTCTTT.

The CDR3: CASSLAGPSGRQDTQYF. CDR3 nucleotide sequence: TGCGCCAGCAGCTTGGCCGGGCCTAGCGGGAGACAAGATACGCAGTATTTT. The gene calls are TRBV5-1 and TRBJ2-3, with 10 bases fitting TRBD2. Germline V gene sequence: CDR1 SGHRS, CDR2 YFSETQ. CDR3 length equals 17 residues. V lost 0 bases, J lost 5 bases, and 9 bases stayed unmatched.

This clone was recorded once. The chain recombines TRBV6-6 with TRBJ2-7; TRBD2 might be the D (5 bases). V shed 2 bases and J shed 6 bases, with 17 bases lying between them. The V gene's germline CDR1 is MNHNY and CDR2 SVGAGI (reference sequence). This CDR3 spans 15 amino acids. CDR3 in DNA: TGTGCCAGCAGTTACGAACCTACCAGCGCGGGCGAGCAGTACTTC. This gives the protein CASSYEPTSAGEQYF.

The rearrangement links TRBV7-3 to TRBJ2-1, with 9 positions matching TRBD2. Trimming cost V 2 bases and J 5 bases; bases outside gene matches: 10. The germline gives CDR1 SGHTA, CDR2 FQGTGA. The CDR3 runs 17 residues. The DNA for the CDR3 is TGTGCCAGCAGCTTAGATAGGGCGGGAGGGCCAAACAATGAGCAGTTCTTC. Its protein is CASSLDRAGGPNNEQFF.

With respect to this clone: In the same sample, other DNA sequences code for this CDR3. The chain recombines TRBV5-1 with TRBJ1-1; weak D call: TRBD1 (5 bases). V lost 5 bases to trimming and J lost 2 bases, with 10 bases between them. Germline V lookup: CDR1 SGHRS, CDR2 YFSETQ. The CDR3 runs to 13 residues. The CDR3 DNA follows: TGCGCCAGCAGAGATCAGGGAAACACTGAAGCTTTCTTT. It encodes CASRDQGNTEAFF. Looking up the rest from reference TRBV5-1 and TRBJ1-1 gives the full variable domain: KAGVTQTPRYLIKTRGQQVTLSCSPISGHRSVSWYQQTPGQGLQFLFEYFSETQRNKGNFPGRFSGRQFSNSRSEMNVSTLELGDSALYLCASRDQGNTEAFFGQGTRLTVV.

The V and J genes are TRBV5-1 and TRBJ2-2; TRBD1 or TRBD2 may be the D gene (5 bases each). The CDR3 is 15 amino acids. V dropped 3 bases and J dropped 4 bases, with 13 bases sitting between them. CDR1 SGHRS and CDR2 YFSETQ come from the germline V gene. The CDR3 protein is CASSSQRTSTGELFF. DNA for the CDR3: TGCGCCAGCAGCTCCCAGCGGACATCCACCGGGGAGCTGTTTTTT.

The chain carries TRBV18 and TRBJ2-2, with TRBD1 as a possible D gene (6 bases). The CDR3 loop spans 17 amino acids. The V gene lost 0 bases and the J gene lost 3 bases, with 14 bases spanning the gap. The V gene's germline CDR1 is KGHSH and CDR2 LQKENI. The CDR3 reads CASSPPLSEGDTGELFF. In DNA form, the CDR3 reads TGTGCCAGCTCACCACCGCTGAGCGAGGGGGACACCGGGGAGCTGTTTTTT.

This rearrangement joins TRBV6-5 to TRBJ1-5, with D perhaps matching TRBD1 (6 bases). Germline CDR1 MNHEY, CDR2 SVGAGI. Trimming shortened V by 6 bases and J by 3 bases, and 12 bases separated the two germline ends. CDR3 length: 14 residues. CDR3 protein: CASRTQGNNQPQHF. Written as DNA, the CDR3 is TGTGCCAGCAGAACACAGGGAAACAATCAGCCCCAGCATTTT.

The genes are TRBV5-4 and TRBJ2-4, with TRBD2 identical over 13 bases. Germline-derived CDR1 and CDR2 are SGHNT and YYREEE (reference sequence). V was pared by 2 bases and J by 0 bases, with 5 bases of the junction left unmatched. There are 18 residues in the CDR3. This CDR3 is CASSFGTSGILAKNIQYF. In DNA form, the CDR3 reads TGTGCCAGCAGCTTTGGGACTAGCGGGATATTAGCCAAAAACATTCAGTACTTC.

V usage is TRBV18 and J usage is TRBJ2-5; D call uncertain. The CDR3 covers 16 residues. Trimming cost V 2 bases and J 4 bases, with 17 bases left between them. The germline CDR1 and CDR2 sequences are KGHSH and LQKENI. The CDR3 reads CASSPSGRLLRETQYF. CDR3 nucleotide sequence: TGTGCCAGCTCACCAAGTGGGCGGCTGCTACGAGAGACCCAGTACTTC.

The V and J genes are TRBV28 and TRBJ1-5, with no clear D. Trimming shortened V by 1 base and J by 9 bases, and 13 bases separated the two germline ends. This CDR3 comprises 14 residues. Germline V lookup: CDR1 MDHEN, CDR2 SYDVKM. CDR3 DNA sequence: TGTGCCAGCAGTTTATTGGTCCGCGGGCCGCCCCAGCATTTT. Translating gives CASSLLVRGPPQHF.

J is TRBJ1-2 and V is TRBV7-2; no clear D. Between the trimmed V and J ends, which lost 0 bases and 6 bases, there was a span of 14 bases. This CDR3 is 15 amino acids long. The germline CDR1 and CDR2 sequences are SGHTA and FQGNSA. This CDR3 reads CASSLANSGFDGYTF. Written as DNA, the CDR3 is TGTGCCAGCAGCTTAGCGAACTCGGGTTTTGATGGCTACACCTTC.

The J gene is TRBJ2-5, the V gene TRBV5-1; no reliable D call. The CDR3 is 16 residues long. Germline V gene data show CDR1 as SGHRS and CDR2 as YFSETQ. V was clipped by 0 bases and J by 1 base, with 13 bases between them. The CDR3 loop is CASSLGWPSLQETQYF. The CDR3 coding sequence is TGCGCCAGCAGCTTGGGGTGGCCCTCGCTCCAAGAGACCCAGTACTTC.

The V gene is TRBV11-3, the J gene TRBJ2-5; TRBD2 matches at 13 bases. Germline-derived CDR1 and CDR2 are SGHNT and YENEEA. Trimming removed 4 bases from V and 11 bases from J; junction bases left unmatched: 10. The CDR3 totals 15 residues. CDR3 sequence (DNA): TGTGCCAGCAGCTACCGGACTAGCGGGAGTCGAGAGCAGTACTTC. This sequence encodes CASSYRTSGSREQYF.

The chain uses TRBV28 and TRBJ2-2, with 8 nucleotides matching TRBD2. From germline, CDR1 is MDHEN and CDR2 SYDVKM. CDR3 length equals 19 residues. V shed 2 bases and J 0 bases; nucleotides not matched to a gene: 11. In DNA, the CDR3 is TGTGCCAGCAGTTTAAGCGGGGGCGCCGCGGGGGCGAACACCGGGGAGCTGTTTTTT. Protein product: CASSLSGGAAGANTGELFF.

CDR3 residues: CASSPGLAGVETQYF. The DNA for the CDR3 is TGTGCCAGCAGCCCGGGACTAGCGGGAGTAGAGACCCAGTACTTC. This chain uses TRBV7-3 with TRBJ2-5, with 14 nucleotides matching TRBD2. The CDR3 length is 15 residues. CDR1 and CDR2 (germline): SGHTA, FQGTGA. The trim removed 5 bases at V and 4 bases at J, leaving 3 bases unmatched. The variable domain in full, with the rest retrieved from reference TRBV7-3 and TRBJ2-5, is GAGVSQTPSNKVTEKGKYVELRCDPISGHTALYWYRQSLGQGPEFLIYFQGTGAADDSGLPNDRFFAVRPEGSVSTLKIQRTERGDSAVYLCASSPGLAGVETQYFGPGTRLLVL.

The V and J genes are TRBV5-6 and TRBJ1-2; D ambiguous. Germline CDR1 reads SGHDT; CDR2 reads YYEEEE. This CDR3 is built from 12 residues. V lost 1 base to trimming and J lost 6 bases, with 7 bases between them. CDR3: CASSLWQDGYTF. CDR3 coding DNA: TGTGCCAGCAGCTTGTGGCAGGATGGCTACACCTTC. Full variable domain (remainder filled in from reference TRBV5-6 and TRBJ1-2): DAGVTQSPTHLIKTRGQQVTLRCSPKSGHDTVSWYQQALGQGPQFIFQYYEEEERQRGNFPDRFSGHQFPNYSSELNVNALLLGDSALYLCASSLWQDGYTFGSGTRLTVV.

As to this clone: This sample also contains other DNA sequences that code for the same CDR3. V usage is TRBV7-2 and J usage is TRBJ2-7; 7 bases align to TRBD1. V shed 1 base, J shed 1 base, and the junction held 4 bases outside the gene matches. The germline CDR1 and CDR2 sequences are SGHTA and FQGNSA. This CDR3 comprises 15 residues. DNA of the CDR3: TGTGCCAGCAGCTTAGACAGGGGAAGATCCTACGAGCAGTACTTC. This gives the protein CASSLDRGRSYEQYF. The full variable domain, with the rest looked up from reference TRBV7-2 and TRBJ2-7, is GAGVSQSPSNKVTEKGKDVELRCDPISGHTALYWYRQSLGQGLEFLIYFQGNSAPDKSGLPSDRFSAERTGGSVSTLTIQRTQQEDSAVYLCASSLDRGRSYEQYFGPGTRLTVT.